This T cell receptor beta chain was recovered during a study of T cells after yellow fever vaccination. Across the whole study: The fractions with low cell numbers were processed using SMART-Seq v4 Ultra Low Input.

Synthesis of TCR cDNA relied on 5'RACE template switching, which attached a universal primer site and UMIs. TCRdb fed the 5' RACE reads into MiXCR, producing one record per CDR3 protein. The data show about 130,000 distinct CDR3 sequences, 8% to 10% seen once. At least ten counts were recorded for this clonotype. The antigen is undetermined. General observations from the study: In FACS-sorted repertoires, abundant clonotypes from the bulk population could appear as contaminants. Few clonotypes appeared in both CD4 and CD8 compartments.

The length of the CDR3 is 14 residues. The germline gives CDR1 SGHRS, CDR2 YFSETQ. Trimming took off 4 bases at V and 0 bases at J, with 11 bases between the two ends. This sample comprised CD8+ T cells sorted from PBMCs, obtained on the day of the yellow fever booster vaccination. This clonotype originated in a man younger than 35 who received the YFV17D yellow fever vaccine. This chain joins TRBV5-1 and TRBJ2-7; D may be TRBD1 or TRBD2 (5 bases each). CDR3 sequence (DNA): TGCGCCAGCAGCATCCGGGACGGCTCCTACGAGCAGTACTTC. It encodes CASSIRDGSYEQYF.